These 4 T cell receptor beta chains originate from one sample sequenced in a study of blood T cell repertoires in COVID-19. Here immunoSEQ multiplex PCR was the method, and the copy in TCRdb shows in-frame clones only, minus some. The sample includes roughly 43,000 clones, about 85% of them seen just once. Material: peripheral blood. All receptors come from a human donor in a cohort sampled during active COVID-19.

This chain links TRBV3-1 (or the pseudogene TRBV3-2) with TRBJ2-7, with TRBD1 identical over 9 bases. The CDR3 sequence is 14 residues long. The J segment lost 5 bases and the V segment lost 1 base, leaving 3 bases of the junction unmatched. CDR1 is LGHDT and CDR2 is YNNKEL in the germline V gene (reference sequence). As DNA, the CDR3 is TGTGCCAGCAGCCAAGTTACAGGGGGCCACGAGCAGTACTTC. Translating it yields CASSQVTGGHEQYF.

V usage is TRBV7-9 and J usage is TRBJ2-7, with 9 nucleotides matching TRBD1. With 4 bases clipped from V and 2 bases from J, the junction kept 6 bases outside the gene matches. The CDR3 contains 15 residues. The germline V gene encodes CDR1 SEHNR and CDR2 FQNEAQ (reference sequence). CDR3 sequence: CASSSTGQGTYEQYF. The CDR3 DNA reads TGTGCCAGCAGCTCCACGGGACAGGGAACCTACGAGCAGTACTTC.

The V gene is TRBV7-2, the J gene TRBJ1-6; 10 bases align to TRBD1. The CDR3 is made up of 15 amino acids. Per germline, CDR1 SGHTA and CDR2 FQGNSA. The J segment lost 5 bases and the V segment lost 4 bases, leaving 2 bases of the junction unmatched. The CDR3 loop reads CASSWDRGDNSPLHF. The CDR3 DNA reads TGTGCCAGCAGCTGGGACAGGGGCGATAATTCACCCCTCCACTTT.

This clone is termed large. The chain has TRBV19 and TRBJ1-5, with D possibly being TRBD1 (5 bases). This CDR3 has 14 amino acids. Trimming cost V 11 bases and J 1 base, with 15 bases left between them. Looked up from germline, CDR1 is LNHDA and CDR2 is SQIVND (reference sequence). CDR3 loop: CASGGGASNQPQHF. DNA of the CDR3: TGTGCCTCCGGTGGTGGGGCGAGCAATCAGCCCCAGCATTTT.